The 20 T cell receptor beta chains given below trace back to one sample, sequenced in a study of blood T cell repertoires in COVID-19. Assay used: immunoSEQ multiplex PCR; TCRdb lists only in-frame clones, some missing. The table shows some 200,000 clones, with about 88% occurring only once. The sequencing sample was made of peripheral blood. These receptors all come from an elderly woman in a cohort sampled during active or convalescent COVID-19.

The chain is built from TRBV5-1 and TRBJ1-6; 12 nucleotides match TRBD1. Per the germline V gene, CDR1 is SGHRS and CDR2 is YFSETQ. This CDR3 spans 15 amino acids. V dropped 4 bases and J dropped 10; count of bases not matched to a gene: 6. The CDR3 bases are TGCGCCAGCAGCCCAGGGGACAGGGGGCTATCACCCCTCCACTTT. Amino acids: CASSPGDRGLSPLHF.

This chain links TRBV7-9 with TRBJ2-7, with D perhaps TRBD1 (6 bases). The CDR3 has 16 residues. Germline assignment: CDR1 SEHNR and CDR2 FQNEAQ (reference sequence). The ends were cut back, 6 bases at V and 4 bases at J, with 22 bases in the middle. The CDR3 reads CASSSLGQRPRYEQYF. CDR3 coding DNA: TGTGCCAGCAGTTCTCTTGGACAGAGACCTAGGTACGAGCAGTACTTC.

This clone was detected only once. The CDR3 reads CASSQGTGLSGANVLTF. CDR3 in DNA: TGTGCCAGCAGCCAAGGGACAGGGCTCTCTGGGGCCAACGTCCTGACTTTC. The chain joins TRBV4-2 to TRBJ2-6, with 8 bases aligning to TRBD1. The CDR3 has 17 amino acids. With 1 base clipped from V and 0 bases from J, the junction kept 2 bases outside the gene matches. The V gene's germline CDR1 is LGHNA and CDR2 YNFKEQ.

The chain recombines TRBV7-6 with TRBJ2-2; D is uncertain. The CDR3 runs 15 residues. V lost 10 bases and J 3 bases, leaving 18 bases between the germline ends. Per germline, CDR1 SGHVS and CDR2 FNYEAQ. The CDR3 reads CATATRQAYTGELFF. Written as DNA, the CDR3 is TGTGCCACTGCAACCCGTCAGGCTTACACCGGGGAGCTGTTTTTT.

The chain uses TRBV10-1 and TRBJ1-1; TRBD1 is a possible D gene (5 bases). Between the trimmed V and J ends, which lost 6 bases and 11 bases, there was a span of 7 bases. The CDR3 runs to 9 residues. Germline V gives CDR1 WNHNN, CDR2 SYGVQD (reference sequence). The CDR3 here is CASRAGAFF. CDR3 nucleotide sequence: TGCGCCAGCAGGGCAGGGGCTTTCTTT.

This chain links TRBV27 with TRBJ2-2; 10 nucleotides line up with TRBD1. The trim removed 9 bases at V and 3 bases at J, leaving 4 bases unmatched. This CDR3 is 14 amino acids long. Germline V gene sequence: CDR1 MNHEY, CDR2 SMNVEV (reference sequence). Here the CDR3 DNA reads TGTGCCAGTGGACAGGGGGTAGACACCGGGGAGCTGTTTTTT. Amino acids: CASGQGVDTGELFF.

The chain combines TRBV18 with TRBJ1-1, with 9 positions matching TRBD1. The CDR3 is 14 residues long. The germline CDR1 and CDR2 sequences are KGHSH and LQKENI. After removal of 0 bases from V and 6 bases from J, the junction contained 2 bases not matched to a gene. The CDR3 spells CASSPPGQGSEAFF. CDR3 coding DNA: TGTGCCAGCTCACCACCGGGACAGGGTTCTGAAGCTTTCTTT. The full variable domain, completed using reference TRBV18 and TRBJ1-1, is NAGVMQNPRHLVRRRGQEARLRCSPMKGHSHVYWYRQLPEEGLKFMVYLQKENIIDESGMPKERFSAEFPKEGPSILRIQQVVRGDSAAYFCASSPPGQGSEAFFGQGTRLTVV.

The V gene is TRBV4-1, the J gene TRBJ2-5; 7 nucleotides match TRBD2. With 1 base clipped from V and 2 bases from J, the junction kept 10 bases outside the gene matches. This CDR3 has 17 residues. Germline loops: CDR1 MGHRA, CDR2 YSYEKL. The CDR3 coding sequence is TGCGCCAGCAGCCAAGGTCCAGCTAGCGGAAAACAAGAGACCCAGTACTTC. It encodes CASSQGPASGKQETQYF.

The chain is built from TRBV19 and TRBJ1-5; D gene uncertain. The germline gives CDR1 LNHDA, CDR2 SQIVND (reference sequence). The CDR3 sequence is 13 residues long. Trimming took off 0 bases at V and 6 bases at J, with 6 bases between the two ends. This CDR3 is CASSIETPQPQHF. The CDR3 DNA follows: TGTGCCAGTAGTATAGAGACTCCTCAGCCCCAGCATTTT.

This clone was seen ten or more times. The chain joins TRBV30 to TRBJ2-2, with TRBD2 matching 10 bases. Germline V CDR1 and CDR2: GTSNPN, SVGIG (reference sequence). This CDR3 has 15 amino acids. V trimming: 0 bases; J trimming: 5 bases; junction bases outside the gene matches: 3. The CDR3 sequence: CAWSVLAGRTGELFF. In nucleotides, the CDR3 is TGTGCCTGGAGTGTACTAGCGGGGCGGACCGGGGAGCTGTTTTTT.

This clone has just one count. V is TRBV18 and J is TRBJ1-3; no clear D. This CDR3 contains 17 residues. Trimming removed 6 bases from V and 0 bases from J, with 18 bases in between. Germline lookup yields CDR1 KGHSH and CDR2 LQKENI. The CDR3 bases are TGTGCCAGCTCGCCCTTGGGCGGGGTCAGCTCTGGAAACACCATATATTTT. Translated: CASSPLGGVSSGNTIYF.

This chain uses TRBV28 with TRBJ1-1, with D tentatively TRBD1 (5 bases). In germline, CDR1 is MDHEN, CDR2 SYDVKM. V was trimmed by 6 bases and J by 10 bases, leaving 18 bases between them. The CDR3 runs 13 residues. The CDR3 region has the DNA TGTGCCAGCAGGAGCAGGGAGGCGTTTGGAGCTTTCTTT. It yields the protein CASRSREAFGAFF.

The chain links TRBV28 to TRBJ1-2; 11 bases fit TRBD1. The CDR3 totals 15 residues. J gave up 1 base and V 7 bases, and 5 bases lay outside the gene matches. The germline V gene has CDR1 MDHEN and CDR2 SYDVKM. The CDR3 is CASNVGTGGNYGYTF. The CDR3, as DNA: TGTGCCAGCAACGTAGGGACAGGGGGTAACTATGGCTACACCTTC.

The rearrangement links TRBV30 to TRBJ1-3; D perhaps matches TRBD1 (6 bases). Trimming cost V 6 bases and J 8 bases, with 20 bases left between them. This CDR3 is built from 14 residues. Germline lookup yields CDR1 GTSNPN and CDR2 SVGIG (reference sequence). CDR3 coding DNA: TGTGCCTGTAGACGCGGAACAGGGTCGGACACCATATATTTT. This encodes CACRRGTGSDTIYF.

This clone was counted between two and nine times. This rearrangement joins TRBV18 to TRBJ1-1; no definite D call. The CDR3 runs 15 residues. CDR1 is KGHSH and CDR2 is LQKENI in the germline V gene. Trimming removed 6 bases at V and 3 bases at J, with 17 bases between. In nucleotides, the CDR3 is TGTGCCAGCTCCCCGACGGTAGGGAGGTACACTGAAGCTTTCTTT. Translated, it gives CASSPTVGRYTEAFF. Combining the CDR3 with reference TRBV18 and TRBJ1-1 gives the whole variable domain NAGVMQNPRHLVRRRGQEARLRCSPMKGHSHVYWYRQLPEEGLKFMVYLQKENIIDESGMPKERFSAEFPKEGPSILRIQQVVRGDSAAYFCASSPTVGRYTEAFFGQGTRLTVV.

J is TRBJ1-4 and V is TRBV11-3, with 11 bases lining up with TRBD1. CDR1 SGHNT and CDR2 YENEEA come from the germline V gene. This CDR3 spans 15 amino acids. V lost 5 bases to trimming and J lost 8 bases; unmatched junction nucleotides: 7. The CDR3 spells CASSKRTGGEEKLFF. Written as DNA, the CDR3 is TGTGCCAGCAGCAAACGGACAGGGGGCGAAGAAAAACTGTTTTTT.

In DNA, the CDR3 is TGTGCCAGCTGGCTGCAGAACACTGAAGCTTTCTTT. Protein: CASWLQNTEAFF. The rearrangement uses TRBV28 and TRBJ1-1; D gene unclear. Germline values: CDR1 MDHEN, CDR2 SYDVKM. The CDR3 totals 12 residues. V was shortened by 8 bases and J by 1 base, with 8 bases between the two germline ends.

The J gene is TRBJ2-7, the V gene TRBV6-2 or TRBV6-3, with a possible D match to TRBD1 (6 bases). V shed 0 bases and J shed 1 base, with 13 bases lying between them. The CDR3 contains 16 residues. The germline V gene has CDR1 MNHEY and CDR2 SVGEGT. The CDR3 DNA is TGTGCCAGCAGTTACTCGATGTCGCAGGGGTCCTACGAGCAGTACTTC. Its protein is CASSYSMSQGSYEQYF.

The chain has TRBV6-6 and TRBJ1-6, with 9 positions matching TRBD1. V shed 5 bases and J 2 bases; nucleotides not matched to a gene: 7. Germline V CDR1 and CDR2: MNHNY, SVGAGI (reference sequence). This CDR3 region has 17 residues. CDR3 loop: CASSPGQGVTYNSPLHF. Here the CDR3 DNA reads TGTGCCAGCAGTCCGGGACAGGGTGTTACCTATAATTCACCCCTCCACTTT.

The J gene is TRBJ2-1, the V gene TRBV4-3; TRBD1 matches 11 bases. V was clipped by 4 bases and J by 7 bases; unmatched bases: 9. Germline V gene sequence: CDR1 LGHNA, CDR2 YSLEER. This CDR3 is 16 amino acids long. The chain's CDR3 is CASSRAGTGGLNEQFF. The CDR3 coding sequence is TGCGCCAGCAGCCGAGCCGGGACAGGGGGGTTGAATGAGCAGTTCTTC.